The 21 T cell receptor beta chains presented below share a single source sample, sequenced in a study of T cell repertoires in cytomegalovirus infection. In TCRdb, the reads were re-called with MiXCR into one record per CDR3 protein. The sample carries approximately 290,000 distinct CDR3 sequences, roughly 25% recorded once. The material sequenced was PBMCs. The receptors were sampled from a human donor in good health (CMV status not recorded). Some clones in this sample may be carry-over from other donors' samples.

The chain is built from TRBV7-6 and TRBJ1-1; tentative D call: TRBD1 (5 bases). V lost 4 bases, J lost 0 bases, and 18 bases lay in between. Looked up from germline, CDR1 is SGHVS and CDR2 is FNYEAQ. This CDR3 has 17 residues. The CDR3, as DNA: TGTGCCAGCAGCTCCCCCCCCGGGGCGGGCATGAACACTGAAGCTTTCTTT. Protein: CASSSPPGAGMNTEAFF.

This clonotype turned up a few times. V and J are TRBV20-1 and TRBJ2-7, with 8 positions matching TRBD1. Germline lookup yields CDR1 DFQATT and CDR2 SNEGSKA (reference sequence). This CDR3 has 12 residues. Trimming took 6 bases from V and 9 from J; bases not matched to a gene: 10. This CDR3 is CSATEGQESQYF. CDR3 nucleotide sequence: TGCAGTGCAACCGAGGGACAGGAGTCGCAGTACTTC.

This clonotype was picked up a small number of times. The chain combines TRBV28 with TRBJ2-5, with D perhaps given as TRBD1 or TRBD2 (5 bases each). The CDR3 is 15 residues long. Germline loops: CDR1 MDHEN, CDR2 SYDVKM. V was trimmed by 5 bases and J by 4 bases, leaving 17 bases between them. CDR3 residues: CASSPPGTARETQYF. The CDR3 nucleotides read TGTGCCAGCAGTCCTCCCGGGACCGCAAGAGAGACCCAGTACTTC.

The chain is built from TRBV29-1 and TRBJ2-2; 9 bases match TRBD1. The trim removed 6 bases at V and 4 bases at J, leaving 9 bases unmatched. Germline V CDR1 and CDR2: SQVTM, ANQGSEA. CDR3 length: 15 amino acids. The CDR3 DNA is TGCAGCGTAAGGGGGACAGGGTCGATCACCGGGGAGCTGTTTTTT. Translating gives CSVRGTGSITGELFF.

The chain employs TRBV6-5 and TRBJ1-5, with D tentatively TRBD1 (5 bases). The germline gives CDR1 MNHEY, CDR2 SVGAGI. With 0 bases removed from V and 8 bases from J, the gap between germline ends came to 11 bases. The CDR3 has 14 residues. CDR3 sequence reads: CASSYSQGLKPQHF. As DNA, the CDR3 is TGTGCCAGCAGTTACTCCCAGGGCTTAAAGCCCCAGCATTTT.

This clonotype was observed a few times. This rearrangement joins TRBV19 to TRBJ1-5, with a possible D match to TRBD1 (6 bases). Trimming stripped 9 bases from V and 7 bases from J, with 16 bases between. The CDR3 has 13 amino acids. Germline V gene data show CDR1 as LNHDA and CDR2 as SQIVND (reference sequence). The CDR3 protein is CASQTGLGQPQHF. The DNA of the CDR3 is TGTGCCAGCCAAACAGGGCTTGGGCAGCCCCAGCATTTT.

The genes are TRBV19 and TRBJ2-7; D gene uncertain. CDR3 length equals 13 residues. V was pared by 3 bases and J by 0 bases, with 6 bases between. Germline V lookup: CDR1 LNHDA, CDR2 SQIVND (reference sequence). CDR3 sequence (DNA): TGTGCCAGTAGTATCGCCCCCTCCTACGAGCAGTACTTC. Translation gives CASSIAPSYEQYF.

This chain links TRBV20-1 with TRBJ2-1; no definite D call. Germline CDR1 DFQATT, CDR2 SNEGSKA (reference sequence). The CDR3 contains 14 residues. V was trimmed by 2 bases and J by 4 bases, leaving 12 bases between them. CDR3 region: CSARSPSLYNEQFF. CDR3 DNA sequence: TGCAGTGCTAGATCCCCTTCACTATACAATGAGCAGTTCTTC.

This clonotype was found many times. The rearrangement uses TRBV7-6 and TRBJ2-5; D not resolved. CDR1 and CDR2 from the germline V gene are SGHVS and FNYEAQ. The CDR3 spans 13 residues. V lost 5 bases and J 3 bases, leaving 10 bases between the germline ends. CDR3 protein: CASSRLLEETQYF. The CDR3 region has the DNA TGTGCCAGCAGCCGTCTATTGGAAGAGACCCAGTACTTC.

This clonotype turned up a few times. The chain joins TRBV7-2 to TRBJ2-2; D remains unclear. V was shortened by 5 bases and J by 5 bases, with 9 bases between the two germline ends. This CDR3 region has 13 residues. Germline CDR1 is SGHTA and CDR2 is FQGNSA. CDR3 in DNA: TGTGCCAGCAGCAGCTGGGGAACCGGGGAGCTGTTTTTT. As protein: CASSSWGTGELFF.

This clonotype was counted ten times or more. This chain connects TRBV7-2 to TRBJ2-1; D perhaps matches TRBD1 (5 bases). Trimming took off 1 base at V and 2 bases at J, with 9 bases between the two ends. This CDR3 has 15 residues. CDR1 SGHTA and CDR2 FQGNSA come from the germline V gene. CDR3 residues: CASSLEGHPYNEQFF. CDR3 coding DNA: TGTGCCAGCAGCTTAGAGGGGCACCCCTACAATGAGCAGTTCTTC.

This clonotype was picked up a small number of times. The chain couples TRBV12-3 or TRBV12-4 to TRBJ2-6; D is perhaps TRBD1 or TRBD2 (6 bases each). V was shortened by 5 bases and J by 2 bases, with 10 bases between the two germline ends. The length of the CDR3 is 15 residues. The CDR3 loop is CASSLRGAGANVLTF. The CDR3 region has the DNA TGTGCCAGCAGTCTTAGGGGGGCTGGGGCCAACGTCCTGACTTTC.

This clonotype has just a few counts. J is TRBJ2-1 and V is TRBV5-1, with D possibly being TRBD2 (5 bases). V gave up 2 bases and J gave up 2 bases, with 11 bases separating them. CDR3 length: 15 amino acids. From germline, CDR1 is SGHRS and CDR2 YFSETQ. CDR3 residues: CASSFSSGTYNEQFF. CDR3 in DNA: TGCGCCAGCAGCTTTTCCAGCGGCACCTACAATGAGCAGTTCTTC.

The J gene is TRBJ2-7, the V gene TRBV7-9; perhaps D is TRBD1 or TRBD2 (7 bases each). The V and J ends lost 4 bases and 3 bases respectively, with 19 bases between them. The CDR3 has 16 amino acids. Germline-derived CDR1 and CDR2 are SEHNR and FQNEAQ (reference sequence). The CDR3 loop reads CASSSHRGGILYEQYF. DNA of the CDR3: TGTGCCAGCAGCTCGCACAGGGGAGGGATCCTCTACGAGCAGTACTTC.

This clonotype appeared once. J is TRBJ1-1 and V is TRBV28; TRBD1 matches at 8 bases. V shed 4 bases, J shed 7 bases, and the junction held 8 bases outside the gene matches. This CDR3 has 14 residues. Germline CDR1 MDHEN, CDR2 SYDVKM. CDR3 sequence: CASSSTGGTIEAFF. The DNA for the CDR3 is TGTGCCAGCAGTTCCACAGGGGGGACCATTGAAGCTTTCTTT.

This clonotype was observed at least ten times. The gene calls are TRBV7-2 and TRBJ1-1; 7 nucleotides align to TRBD1. The CDR3 has 14 amino acids. After removal of 6 bases from V and 5 bases from J, the junction contained 9 bases not matched to a gene. Germline loops: CDR1 SGHTA, CDR2 FQGNSA. The DNA of the CDR3 is TGTGCCAGCAGACAAGACAGGGTCAAGACTGAAGCTTTCTTT. Its translation: CASRQDRVKTEAFF. The whole variable domain, filled in from reference TRBV7-2 and TRBJ1-1, reads GAGVSQSPSNKVTEKGKDVELRCDPISGHTALYWYRQSLGQGLEFLIYFQGNSAPDKSGLPSDRFSAERTGGSVSTLTIQRTQQEDSAVYLCASRQDRVKTEAFFGQGTRLTVV.

This clonotype was detected only a few times. The chain couples TRBV7-2 to TRBJ1-5; TRBD1 might be the D (5 bases). This CDR3 region has 12 residues. Germline CDR1 SGHTA, CDR2 FQGNSA. The ends were cut back, 5 bases at V and 9 bases at J, with 11 bases in the middle. This CDR3 is CASSPLGGPQHF. The CDR3 DNA reads as TGTGCCAGCAGCCCCTTGGGGGGGCCCCAGCATTTT.

This clonotype was counted ten times or more. The chain links TRBV7-2 to TRBJ2-1, with 12 bases identical to TRBD2. V trimming: 5 bases; J trimming: 9 bases; junction bases outside the gene matches: 8. The CDR3 has 15 residues. From germline, CDR1 is SGHTA and CDR2 FQGNSA. The CDR3 coding sequence is TGTGCCAGCAGCCAGCTAGCGGGGGGGCTGCTTGAGCAGTTCTTC. Encoded protein: CASSQLAGGLLEQFF.

The gene calls are TRBV24-1 and TRBJ2-2, with 9 bases that match TRBD1. CDR1 is KGHDR, CDR2 SFDVKD, per germline. J was trimmed by 7 bases and V by 4 bases; bases with no gene match: 12. The CDR3 sequence is 17 residues long. The CDR3 sequence: CATSDPRDREYNGELFF. The CDR3 DNA sequence: TGTGCCACCAGTGACCCTCGGGACAGGGAATATAACGGGGAGCTGTTTTTT.

The chain couples TRBV7-2 to TRBJ1-5; possibly TRBD1 for D (6 bases). The V and J ends lost 0 bases and 1 base respectively, with 13 bases between them. The CDR3 has 17 residues. Germline CDR1 SGHTA, CDR2 FQGNSA. CDR3 in amino acids: CASSLAPGEISNQPQHF. For the CDR3, the DNA is TGTGCCAGCAGCTTAGCTCCAGGGGAAATCAGCAATCAGCCCCAGCATTTT.

This clonotype was counted many times. The chain is built from TRBV28 and TRBJ1-1, with TRBD1 as a possible D gene (6 bases). Germline V lookup: CDR1 MDHEN, CDR2 SYDVKM. This CDR3 has 19 residues. CDR3 sequence (DNA): TGTGCTACTAAGGCCTTGGGGGGGCAGGGAGGCAAGATGAACACTGAAGCTTTCTTT. Residues: CATKALGGQGGKMNTEAFF.